Following are 23 T cell receptor beta chains from one sample sequenced in a study of OX40 agonist ivuxolimab in advanced cancers. Profiled with immunoSEQ multiplex PCR; TCRdb holds only in-frame clones, not every one. The sample has about 70,000 clones, approximately 78% seen once; the top ten hold approximately 5%. The input for sequencing was CD4+ or CD8+ T cells sorted from blood, taken in a trial of the OX40 agonist ivuxolimab. The receptors originated from an adult with an advanced solid tumor such as melanoma, head and neck, liver or kidney cancer.

The chain is built from TRBV6-5 and TRBJ1-2; no reliable D call. The V gene lost 5 bases and the J gene lost 7 bases, with 14 bases spanning the gap. CDR1 and CDR2 from the germline V gene are MNHEY and SVGAGI. The length of the CDR3 is 13 residues. The CDR3 DNA follows: TGTGCCAGCAGTGAAAGACACCCTCTTGGCTACACCTTC. It is translated as CASSERHPLGYTF.

The rearrangement links TRBV7-2 to TRBJ2-1; 11 nucleotides agree with TRBD1. Germline V gene sequence: CDR1 SGHTA, CDR2 FQGNSA. The CDR3 runs 16 residues. Trimming removed 5 bases from V and 7 bases from J; junction bases left unmatched: 10. CDR3 residues: CASSLRTGTGGNEQFF. The CDR3 DNA reads as TGTGCCAGCAGCCTCCGAACCGGGACAGGGGGGAATGAGCAGTTCTTC. Looking up the rest from reference TRBV7-2 and TRBJ2-1 gives the full variable domain: GAGVSQSPSNKVTEKGKDVELRCDPISGHTALYWYRQSLGQGLEFLIYFQGNSAPDKSGLPSDRFSAERTGGSVSTLTIQRTQQEDSAVYLCASSLRTGTGGNEQFFGPGTRLTVL.

In DNA, the CDR3 is TGTGCCAGTACCCCACGAACTAGGAGCAATCAGCCCCAGCATTTT. It specifies CASTPRTRSNQPQHF. The rearrangement links TRBV19 to TRBJ1-5; D gene unclear. The length of the CDR3 is 15 residues. Germline assignment: CDR1 LNHDA and CDR2 SQIVND (reference sequence). With 7 bases removed from V and 1 base from J, the gap between germline ends came to 14 bases.

The CDR3 region is CASSRDREVNEQFF. For the CDR3, the DNA is TGCGCCAGCAGTCGGGACAGGGAAGTTAATGAGCAGTTCTTC. The rearrangement joins TRBV5-1 to TRBJ2-1; TRBD1 aligns across 9 bases. Germline loops: CDR1 SGHRS, CDR2 YFSETQ. The CDR3 runs to 14 residues. Unmatched junction bases numbered 7, after V lost 5 bases and J lost 7 bases.

This chain joins TRBV4-2 and TRBJ1-1, with unresolved D. V was pared by 0 bases and J by 1 base, with 9 bases between. The CDR3 has 15 amino acids. Germline assignment: CDR1 LGHNA and CDR2 YNFKEQ. CDR3 DNA: TGTGCCAGCAGCCAAGAGCCGACACCGAACACTGAAGCTTTCTTT. Its protein product is CASSQEPTPNTEAFF.

V usage is TRBV7-9 and J usage is TRBJ2-1, with unresolved D. This CDR3 region has 13 residues. V lost 5 bases and J 4 bases, leaving 9 bases between the germline ends. Per germline, CDR1 SEHNR and CDR2 FQNEAQ (reference sequence). CDR3: CASSQTAYNEQFF. The CDR3 DNA is TGTGCCAGCAGCCAGACTGCATACAATGAGCAGTTCTTC.

This clone was recorded many times. This chain connects TRBV25-1 to TRBJ2-7; D possibly uses TRBD1 or TRBD2 (6 bases each). Germline-derived CDR1 and CDR2 are MGHDK and SYGVNS. CDR3 length equals 13 residues. CDR3 coding DNA: TGTGCTACAAGGGGGGACAACTCCTACGAGCAGTACTTC. This codes for CATRGDNSYEQYF.

V is TRBV11-2 and J is TRBJ1-2; D remains unclear. Trimming left V 5 bases short and J 6 bases short, with 13 bases between. The CDR3 has 13 residues. Germline lookup yields CDR1 SGHAT and CDR2 FQNNGV. CDR3: CASSPLASHGYTF. In nucleotides, the CDR3 is TGTGCCAGCAGCCCATTGGCGAGCCATGGCTACACCTTC.

For the CDR3, the DNA is TGTGCCAGCAGCCATGTTCCCGAAGTTGGTGGGGGGGATGGCTACACCTTC. It specifies CASSHVPEVGGGDGYTF. The J gene is TRBJ1-2, the V gene TRBV14; possibly TRBD1 for D (5 bases). Germline V gives CDR1 SGHDN, CDR2 FVKESK. V was cut by 3 bases and J by 6 bases, with 23 bases left in between. This CDR3 spans 17 amino acids.

This sequence joins TRBV7-6 and TRBJ1-6; the match to TRBD1 covers 7 bases. With V trimmed by 3 bases and J by 6 bases, 5 bases remained unmatched. The CDR3 loop spans 15 amino acids. The germline V gene has CDR1 SGHVS and CDR2 FNYEAQ. The chain's CDR3 is CASSFQGQPNSPLHF. The CDR3 region has the DNA TGTGCCAGCAGCTTCCAGGGACAGCCTAATTCACCCCTCCACTTT. The full variable domain, with the rest looked up from reference TRBV7-6 and TRBJ1-6, is GAGVSQSPRYKVTKRGQDVALRCDPISGHVSLYWYRQALGQGPEFLTYFNYEAQQDKSGLPNDRFSAERPEGSISTLTIQRTEQRDSAMYRCASSFQGQPNSPLHFGNGTRLTVT.

Concerning this clone: Distinct nucleotide sequences in the sample also encode this CDR3. The rearrangement links TRBV28 to TRBJ2-7; D gene ambiguous. Germline V gene sequence: CDR1 MDHEN, CDR2 SYDVKM. Trimming shortened V by 5 bases and J by 3 bases, and 5 bases separated the two germline ends. The CDR3 is 11 amino acids. CDR3 sequence reads: CASSLNYEQYF. The CDR3 DNA reads TGTGCCAGCAGTCTGAACTACGAGCAGTACTTC.

V and J are TRBV6-5 and TRBJ1-5, with D possibly being TRBD1 (6 bases). The CDR3 length is 15 residues. CDR1 MNHEY and CDR2 SVGAGI come from the germline V gene. V was cut by 6 bases and J by 4 bases, with 16 bases left in between. The CDR3 DNA is TGTGCCAGCAGCAGGGGTCAGGGGTGGAATCAGCCCCAGCATTTT. Translated: CASSRGQGWNQPQHF.

The chain recombines TRBV6-5 with TRBJ2-5, with 7 positions matching TRBD2. After removal of 2 bases from V and 5 bases from J, the junction contained 5 bases not matched to a gene. This CDR3 has 14 residues. In germline, CDR1 is MNHEY, CDR2 SVGAGI. The chain's CDR3 is CASSYNRGGETQYF. The DNA of the CDR3 is TGTGCCAGCAGTTACAACCGGGGAGGGGAGACCCAGTACTTC.

The chain is built from TRBV11-2 and TRBJ1-1; D remains unclear. This CDR3 has 14 residues. V gave up 6 bases and J gave up 5 bases, with 16 bases separating them. Germline V gene data show CDR1 as SGHAT and CDR2 as FQNNGV. CDR3 DNA sequence: TGTGCCAGCAGTGTTGACGGTGGCAGGACTGAAGCTTTCTTT. Its translation: CASSVDGGRTEAFF.

The CDR3 region is CSVGPGLLGDTQYF. CDR3 nucleotide sequence: TGCAGCGTTGGCCCGGGACTCCTGGGAGATACGCAGTATTTT. The gene calls are TRBV29-1 and TRBJ2-3; a weak D match, TRBD2 (6 bases). This CDR3 has 14 residues. CDR1 is SQVTM and CDR2 is ANQGSEA in the germline V gene. The V gene lost 4 bases and the J gene lost 5 bases, with 16 bases spanning the gap.

V and J are TRBV30 and TRBJ1-2; D is unresolved. Germline V gives CDR1 GTSNPN, CDR2 SVGIG (reference sequence). The CDR3 is 11 amino acids. V lost 8 bases to trimming and J lost 6 bases, with 13 bases between them. Here the CDR3 DNA reads TGTGCCCGTTGGATAGGGCATGGCTACACCTTC. Residues: CARWIGHGYTF.

CDR3 in amino acids: CARSLGGLASGNTIYF. CDR3 bases: TGTGCCAGAAGCCTGGGAGGGCTTGCTTCTGGAAACACCATATATTTT. V is TRBV5-3 and J is TRBJ1-3; D uncertain. TRBV5-3 has ORF status, its function being uncertain. CDR3 length: 16 amino acids. The germline V and J ends were trimmed by 4 bases and 1 base, with 15 bases remaining between them.

This rearrangement joins TRBV5-1 to TRBJ2-7; 15 bases agree with TRBD2. The germline V gene encodes CDR1 SGHRS and CDR2 YFSETQ. CDR3 length: 14 residues. After removal of 4 bases from V and 6 bases from J, the junction contained 2 bases not matched to a gene. The CDR3 loop reads CASSGTSGGTEQYF. The CDR3 nucleotides are TGCGCCAGCAGCGGGACTAGCGGGGGGACCGAGCAGTACTTC.

CDR3 sequence (DNA): TGTGCCAGCAGTTTTTCCCCACTTCGAGGTTTGAATCAGCCCCAGCATTTT. It specifies CASSFSPLRGLNQPQHF. This chain uses TRBV27 with TRBJ1-5; unclear D gene. The CDR3 has 17 amino acids. The V gene's germline CDR1 is MNHEY and CDR2 SMNVEV (reference sequence). The V gene lost 3 bases and the J gene lost 4 bases, with 19 bases spanning the gap.

The V gene is TRBV6-5, the J gene TRBJ1-1, with a tentative D call TRBD1 (6 bases). With 5 bases removed from V and 1 base from J, the gap between germline ends came to 8 bases. The CDR3 is 13 residues long. CDR1 and CDR2 (germline): MNHEY, SVGAGI. CDR3 sequence: CASSGTQNTEAFF. The CDR3 nucleotides read TGTGCCAGCAGTGGGACACAGAACACTGAAGCTTTCTTT.

The rearrangement links TRBV2 to TRBJ1-3; no reliable D call. The ends were cut back, 7 bases at V and 0 bases at J, with 10 bases in the middle. Germline CDR1 reads SNHLY; CDR2 reads FYNNEI. There are 14 residues in the CDR3. The CDR3 DNA sequence: TGTGCCAGCATACTCTGGGGCTCTGGAAACACCATATATTTT. Translated, it gives CASILWGSGNTIYF.

This rearrangement joins TRBV5-6 to TRBJ1-1; D remains unclear. Trimming stripped 2 bases from V and 0 bases from J, with 14 bases between. The germline gives CDR1 SGHDT, CDR2 YYEEEE. This CDR3 has 16 residues. For the CDR3, the DNA is TGTGCCAGCAGCTTAGTTGTAAGTCGCATGAACACTGAAGCTTTCTTT. Protein sequence: CASSLVVSRMNTEAFF. Full variable domain (missing parts from reference TRBV5-6 and TRBJ1-1): DAGVTQSPTHLIKTRGQQVTLRCSPKSGHDTVSWYQQALGQGPQFIFQYYEEEERQRGNFPDRFSGHQFPNYSSELNVNALLLGDSALYLCASSLVVSRMNTEAFFGQGTRLTVV.

The chain has TRBV5-6 and TRBJ2-1; 7 positions agree with TRBD2. The junction had 15 bases not matched to a gene; V was cut back by 0 bases and J by 9 bases. Germline values: CDR1 SGHDT, CDR2 YYEEEE. This CDR3 is 17 amino acids long. CDR3 in DNA: TGTGCCAGCAGCTTGGCGCCTAGCGGTCTTCACAGGAGTGAGCAGTTCTTC. This encodes CASSLAPSGLHRSEQFF.